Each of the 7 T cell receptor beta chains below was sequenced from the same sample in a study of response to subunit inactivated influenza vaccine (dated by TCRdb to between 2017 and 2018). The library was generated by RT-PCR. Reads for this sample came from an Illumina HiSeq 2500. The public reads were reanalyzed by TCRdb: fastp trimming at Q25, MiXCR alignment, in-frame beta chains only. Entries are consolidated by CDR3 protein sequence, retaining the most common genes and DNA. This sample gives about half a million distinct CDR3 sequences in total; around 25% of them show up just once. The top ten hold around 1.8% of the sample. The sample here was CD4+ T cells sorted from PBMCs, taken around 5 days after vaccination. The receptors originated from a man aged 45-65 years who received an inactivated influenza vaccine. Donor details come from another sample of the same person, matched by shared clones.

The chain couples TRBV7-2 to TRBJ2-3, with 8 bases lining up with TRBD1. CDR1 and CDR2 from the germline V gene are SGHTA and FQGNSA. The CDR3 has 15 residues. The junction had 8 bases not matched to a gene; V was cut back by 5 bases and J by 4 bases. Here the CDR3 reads CASSPRTGPADTQYF. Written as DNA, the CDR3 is TGTGCCAGCAGCCCGAGGACAGGGCCGGCAGATACGCAGTATTTT.

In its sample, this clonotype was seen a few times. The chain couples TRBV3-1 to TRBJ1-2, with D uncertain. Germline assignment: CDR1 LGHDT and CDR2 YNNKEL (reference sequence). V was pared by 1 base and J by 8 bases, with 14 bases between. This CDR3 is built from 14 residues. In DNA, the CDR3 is TGTGCCAGCAGCCAAGGTGTGGGAAGCTCGGGCTACACCTTC. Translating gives CASSQGVGSSGYTF.

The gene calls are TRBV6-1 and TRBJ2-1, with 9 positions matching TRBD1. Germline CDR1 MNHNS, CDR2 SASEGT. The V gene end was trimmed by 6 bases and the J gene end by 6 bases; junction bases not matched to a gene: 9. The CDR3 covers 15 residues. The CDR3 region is CASRKTGGIGNEQFF. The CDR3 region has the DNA TGTGCCAGCAGGAAGACAGGGGGGATCGGCAATGAGCAGTTCTTC.

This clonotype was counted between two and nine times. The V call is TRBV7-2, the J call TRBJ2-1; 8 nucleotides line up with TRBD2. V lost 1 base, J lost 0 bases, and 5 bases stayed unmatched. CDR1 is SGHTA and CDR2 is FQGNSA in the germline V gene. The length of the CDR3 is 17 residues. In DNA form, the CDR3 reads TGTGCCAGCAGCTTAGTGCCTAGCGGGTCCTCCTACAATGAGCAGTTCTTC. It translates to CASSLVPSGSSYNEQFF.

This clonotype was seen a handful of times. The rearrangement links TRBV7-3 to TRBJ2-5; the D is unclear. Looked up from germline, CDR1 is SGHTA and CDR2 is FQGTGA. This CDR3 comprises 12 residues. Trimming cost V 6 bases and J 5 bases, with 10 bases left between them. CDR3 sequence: CASSDIGETQYF. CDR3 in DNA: TGTGCCAGCAGTGACATAGGCGAGACCCAGTACTTC.

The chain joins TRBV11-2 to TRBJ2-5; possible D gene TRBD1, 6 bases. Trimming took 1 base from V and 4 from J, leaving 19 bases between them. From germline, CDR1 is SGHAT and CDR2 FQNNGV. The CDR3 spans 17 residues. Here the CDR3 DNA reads TGTGCCAGCAGCTTAGTTAGGGGCGGTGGGGGCGGAGAGACCCAGTACTTC. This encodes CASSLVRGGGGGETQYF.

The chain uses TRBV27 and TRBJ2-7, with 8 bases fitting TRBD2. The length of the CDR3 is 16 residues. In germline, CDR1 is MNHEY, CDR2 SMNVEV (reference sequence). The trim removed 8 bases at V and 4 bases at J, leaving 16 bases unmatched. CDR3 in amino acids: CASAPGTGGRLYEQYF. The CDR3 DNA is TGTGCCAGCGCGCCGGGTACGGGAGGGCGGTTATACGAGCAGTACTTC.